This T cell receptor beta chain was identified in a study of Ad26.COV2.S vaccination and SARS-CoV-2 variants. Study details: The vaccine Ad26.COV2.S was put into the muscle once, or twice with 56 days between. The study, taken as a whole, reports: Breadth of non-spike TCRs did not differ between vaccinees and placebo recipients.

Noted treatment: 15 to 20 received Ad26.COV2.S at low or high dose, single or two shots; about 5 received placebo; per-sample allocation not given. Sampling took place 63 days after the first vaccine or placebo injection. Generated by immunoSEQ multiplex PCR, the TCRdb table keeps only in-frame clones and is missing some. Of about 460,000 clones in the sample, 70% to 90% were seen once. Details on this clone: The target antigen is unknown.

Here the sequenced sample was peripheral blood, taken in a trial of Ad26.COV2.S vaccine versus placebo. The source is a person between 18 and 65 years old who received the Ad26.COV2.S COVID-19 vaccine or a placebo.

The CDR3 DNA reads TGTGCCAGCAGCCAAGATGCGAGGGCGGCCGGGGAGCTGTTTTTT. Its translation: CASSQDARAAGELFF. The chain combines TRBV3-1 (or the pseudogene TRBV3-2) with TRBJ2-2, with TRBD2 as a possible D gene (5 bases). The germline CDR1 and CDR2 sequences are LGHDT and YNNKEL (reference sequence). With 0 bases removed from V and 6 bases from J, the gap between germline ends came to 11 bases. This CDR3 comprises 15 residues.